This passage covers 13 T cell receptor beta chains from one sample sequenced in a study of cytomegalovirus exposure and HLA in healthy donors. Primers: 60 Vbeta forward and 13 Jbeta reverse. The data were produced by immunoSEQ multiplex PCR, yet TCRdb's version contains in-frame clones alone and is incomplete. The sample carries some 150,000 clones, 77% recorded once. The sequenced material came from PBMCs. Source of these receptors: a female donor in good health and CMV-seronegative.

V is TRBV14 and J is TRBJ2-3, with D unresolved. Germline V CDR1 and CDR2: SGHDN, FVKESK. Trimming cost V 4 bases and J 2 bases, with 13 bases left between them. This CDR3 has 15 amino acids. The CDR3 is CASSPTDTDTDTQYF. The DNA of the CDR3 is TGTGCCAGCAGCCCTACTGACACAGACACAGATACGCAGTATTTT.

The gene calls are TRBV9 and TRBJ2-3, with 10 positions matching TRBD2. Germline assignment: CDR1 SGDLS and CDR2 YYNGEE. V was pared by 4 bases and J by 2 bases, with 7 bases of the junction left unmatched. The CDR3 spans 16 residues. CDR3 nucleotides: TGTGCCAGCAGCACTCCTAGCGGGGGTTACACAGATACGCAGTATTTT. This gives the protein CASSTPSGGYTDTQYF.

The J gene is TRBJ2-1, the V gene TRBV6-6; a possible D gene is TRBD1 (5 bases). The V gene's germline CDR1 is MNHNY and CDR2 SVGAGI (reference sequence). The CDR3 length is 13 residues. V was cut by 4 bases and J by 7 bases, with 11 bases left in between. CDR3 bases: TGTGCCAGCAGTTTGCCGACAGAGAATGAGCAGTTCTTC. This encodes CASSLPTENEQFF.

This chain joins TRBV30 and TRBJ1-3; D is ambiguous. This CDR3 region has 11 residues. Trimming stripped 3 bases from V and 5 bases from J, with 5 bases between. The V gene's germline CDR1 is GTSNPN and CDR2 SVGIG (reference sequence). CDR3 in amino acids: CAWRSRNTIYF. The DNA of the CDR3 is TGTGCCTGGAGGTCTCGAAACACCATATATTTT.

The CDR3 DNA sequence: TGTGCCAGCACAGGCGGGCTGTACCAAGAGACCCAGTACTTC. It is translated as CASTGGLYQETQYF. The chain joins TRBV2 to TRBJ2-5; D perhaps matches TRBD2 (5 bases). V gave up 7 bases and J gave up 0 bases, with 12 bases separating them. The germline CDR1 and CDR2 sequences are SNHLY and FYNNEI. The CDR3 spans 14 residues.

This rearrangement joins TRBV6-5 to TRBJ2-7, with D perhaps TRBD2 (5 bases). The CDR3 is 13 residues long. Germline CDR1 reads MNHEY; CDR2 reads SVGAGI. Trimming removed 4 bases at V and 3 bases at J, with 10 bases between. CDR3 in DNA: TGTGCCAGCAGTTCTTTAGCGAGCTACGAGCAGTACTTC. Its translation is CASSSLASYEQYF.

The CDR3 sequence: CASSLGTGGISGANVLTF. CDR3 DNA: TGTGCCAGCAGCCTGGGGACAGGGGGAATCTCTGGGGCCAACGTCCTGACTTTC. The genes are TRBV9 and TRBJ2-6; TRBD1 matches at 11 bases. Germline CDR1 reads SGDLS; CDR2 reads YYNGEE. The junction had 6 bases not matched to a gene; V was cut back by 4 bases and J by 0 bases. This CDR3 has 18 amino acids.

In its sample, this clone was seen once. The chain joins TRBV2 to TRBJ2-2, with 9 bases identical to TRBD1. Trimming at V came to 6 bases and at J to 3 bases, leaving 8 bases not matched to a gene. CDR1 is SNHLY and CDR2 is FYNNEI in the germline V gene. The CDR3 is made up of 16 amino acids. This chain's CDR3 is CASRITGGLDTGELFF. Written as DNA, the CDR3 is TGTGCCAGCAGAATTACAGGGGGCTTGGACACCGGGGAGCTGTTTTTT.

The chain recombines TRBV5-1 with TRBJ2-3; 8 bases line up with TRBD1. J was trimmed by 1 base and V by 5 bases; bases with no gene match: 6. Germline-derived CDR1 and CDR2 are SGHRS and YFSETQ. The CDR3 totals 15 residues. CDR3 coding DNA: TGCGCCAGCAGAGCCGGACAGGGAGGCACAGATACGCAGTATTTT. It codes for CASRAGQGGTDTQYF.

V is TRBV9 and J is TRBJ2-3; TRBD2 aligns across 13 bases. This CDR3 is 17 amino acids long. Trimming removed 0 bases from V and 2 bases from J; junction bases left unmatched: 3. Germline V lookup: CDR1 SGDLS, CDR2 YYNGEE. The CDR3 spells CASSVATSGRVTDTQYF. The CDR3 region has the DNA TGTGCCAGCAGCGTAGCTACTAGCGGGAGGGTCACAGATACGCAGTATTTT.

V and J are TRBV4-1 and TRBJ1-5; D might be TRBD1 (5 bases). Germline CDR1 reads MGHRA; CDR2 reads YSYEKL. V was cut by 2 bases and J by 1 base, with 9 bases left in between. The CDR3 is made up of 15 amino acids. CDR3 DNA sequence: TGCGCCAGCAGCCAACAGGGCAGAAGCAATCAGCCCCAGCATTTT. Translated, it gives CASSQQGRSNQPQHF.

V and J are TRBV7-9 and TRBJ2-2, with 7 bases fitting TRBD1. The CDR3 length is 15 residues. The germline CDR1 and CDR2 sequences are SEHNR and FQNEAQ (reference sequence). V shed 2 bases, J shed 7 bases, and the junction held 7 bases outside the gene matches. In nucleotides, the CDR3 is TGTGCCAGCAGCTTAAAAGGGGGCATCGGCGGGGAGCTGTTTTTT. Translation: CASSLKGGIGGELFF.

V usage is TRBV5-1 and J usage is TRBJ1-3; 12 bases align to TRBD1. This CDR3 region has 17 residues. Losses at the gene ends were 1 base for V and 2 bases for J; bases not matched to a gene: 4. Germline CDR1 SGHRS, CDR2 YFSETQ. The CDR3: CASSLTGTGGTGNTIYF. The CDR3 region has the DNA TGCGCCAGCAGCTTGACGGGGACAGGGGGCACTGGAAACACCATATATTTT.